The rows below give T cell receptor beta chains drawn from one sample of a study of shared clonotypes between healthy human individuals. Profiling relied on immunoSEQ multiplex PCR, and the TCRdb table lists in-frame clones only, not all of them. This table holds about 2.4 million clones, over 85% found once. The specimen sequenced was naive CD4+ T cells from PBMCs. The receptors come from a young man in good health. Some clones in this sample may be carry-over from other donors' samples. CDR3s include the opening cysteine and the closing phenylalanine or tryptophan. The order of the fields is J gene, clone size, D gene, V gene, CDR3 protein, CDR3 DNA. A D gene is named only where the DNA matches it firmly. Clone size, where shown, is once, few, many, or a class for clones that have expanded.

j_call: TRBJ1-4; clone_size: few; d_call: -; v_call: TRBV28; cdr3_aa: CAISTATYEKLFF; cdr3_nt: TGTGCCATTTCGACAGCGACCTATGAAAAACTGTTTTTT
j_call: TRBJ2-2; clone_size: -; d_call: -; v_call: TRBV7-2; cdr3_aa: CASSPRGSANTGELFF; cdr3_nt: TGTGCCAGCAGCCCTCGTGGTAGCGCGAACACCGGGGAGCTGTTTTTT
j_call: TRBJ2-7; clone_size: -; d_call: TRBD2; v_call: TRBV5-3; cdr3_aa: CARSLTTSGRYEQYF; cdr3_nt: TGTGCCAGAAGCTTGACAACTAGCGGGAGGTACGAGCAGTACTTC
j_call: TRBJ2-7; clone_size: -; d_call: -; v_call: TRBV25-1; cdr3_aa: CASSESLDLSREQYF; cdr3_nt: TGTGCCAGCAGTGAATCCCTAGACCTCTCTCGCGAGCAGTACTTC
j_call: TRBJ1-4; clone_size: -; d_call: -; v_call: TRBV5-4; cdr3_aa: CASSLEGPGATNEKLFF; cdr3_nt: TGTGCCAGCAGCTTGGAAGGGCCGGGGGCAACTAATGAAAAACTGTTTTTT
j_call: TRBJ2-1; clone_size: -; d_call: -; v_call: TRBV29-1; cdr3_aa: CSVGRDEQFF; cdr3_nt: TGCAGCGTTGGGCGTGATGAGCAGTTCTTC
j_call: TRBJ2-1; clone_size: -; d_call: TRBD2; v_call: TRBV11-2; cdr3_aa: CASSFLGGRAAEQFF; cdr3_nt: TGTGCCAGCAGCTTTCTGGGCGGGAGGGCCGCTGAGCAGTTCTTC
j_call: TRBJ2-1; clone_size: -; d_call: -; v_call: TRBV20-1; cdr3_aa: CSARNEQFF; cdr3_nt: TGCAGTGCTAGGAATGAGCAGTTCTTC
j_call: TRBJ2-3; clone_size: -; d_call: -; v_call: TRBV20-1; cdr3_aa: CSVFTDTQYF; cdr3_nt: TGCAGCGTCTTCACAGATACGCAGTATTTT
j_call: TRBJ2-1; clone_size: -; d_call: TRBD2; v_call: TRBV9; cdr3_aa: CASSAGLAGSSYNEQFF; cdr3_nt: TGTGCCAGCAGCGCGGGACTAGCGGGTAGCTCCTACAATGAGCAGTTCTTC
j_call: TRBJ2-7; clone_size: -; d_call: -; v_call: TRBV18; cdr3_aa: CASSPREEGLQYF; cdr3_nt: TGTGCCAGCTCACCCCGAGAGGAGGGGTTGCAGTACTTC
j_call: TRBJ1-5; clone_size: -; d_call: -; v_call: TRBV11-2; cdr3_aa: CASSLDRNSPQHF; cdr3_nt: TGTGCCAGCAGCTTAGATCGTAATTCGCCCCAGCATTTT
j_call: TRBJ1-6; clone_size: -; d_call: -; v_call: TRBV5-1; cdr3_aa: CASSLDSLSPLHF; cdr3_nt: TGCGCCAGCAGCTTGGACAGCCTTTCACCCCTCCACTTT
j_call: TRBJ2-7; clone_size: -; d_call: -; v_call: TRBV29-1; cdr3_aa: CSVDRGPTYEQYF; cdr3_nt: TGCAGCGTTGACAGGGGACCGACCTACGAGCAGTACTTC
j_call: TRBJ2-6; clone_size: -; d_call: -; v_call: TRBV19; cdr3_aa: CASSIGPGSPGANVLTF; cdr3_nt: TGTGCCAGTAGTATAGGTCCCGGTAGTCCTGGGGCCAACGTCCTGACTTTC
j_call: TRBJ2-2; clone_size: -; d_call: -; v_call: TRBV5-1; cdr3_aa: CATSGTRGTGELFF; cdr3_nt: TGCGCCACATCGGGGACCCGTGGCACCGGGGAGCTGTTTTTT
j_call: TRBJ2-7; clone_size: -; d_call: TRBD1; v_call: TRBV19; cdr3_aa: CASSSQTGASHF; cdr3_nt: TGTGCCAGTAGTTCGCAAACAGGGGCTTCGCACTTC
j_call: TRBJ2-5; clone_size: -; d_call: -; v_call: TRBV9; cdr3_aa: CASSVGLGQETQYF; cdr3_nt: TGTGCCAGCAGCGTAGGACTGGGACAAGAGACCCAGTACTTC